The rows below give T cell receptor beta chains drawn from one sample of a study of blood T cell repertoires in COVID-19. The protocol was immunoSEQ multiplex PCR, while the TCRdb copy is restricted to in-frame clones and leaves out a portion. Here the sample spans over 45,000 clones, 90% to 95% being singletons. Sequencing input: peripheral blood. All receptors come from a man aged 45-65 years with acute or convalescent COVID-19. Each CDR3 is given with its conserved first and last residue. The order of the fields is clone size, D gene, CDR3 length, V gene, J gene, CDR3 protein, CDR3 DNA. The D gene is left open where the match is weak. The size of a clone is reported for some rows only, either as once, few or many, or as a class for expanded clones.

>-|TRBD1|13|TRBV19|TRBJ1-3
CASKGTGANTIYF
TGTGCCAGTAAGGGGACAGGGGCGAACACCATATATTTT
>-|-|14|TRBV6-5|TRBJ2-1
CASSSGTVYNEQFF
TGTGCCAGCTCCTCAGGGACTGTATACAATGAGCAGTTCTTC
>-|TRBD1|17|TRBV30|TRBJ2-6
CAWSRDRVSSGANVLTF
TGTGCCTGGAGTAGGGACAGGGTCTCCTCTGGGGCCAACGTCCTGACTTTC
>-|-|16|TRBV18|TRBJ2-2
CASSPLEGPGTGELFF
TGTGCCAGCTCACCGCTGGAGGGACCGGGCACCGGGGAGCTGTTTTTT
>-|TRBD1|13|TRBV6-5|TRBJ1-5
CASRADRAQPQHF
TGTGCCAGCAGGGCCGACAGGGCACAGCCCCAGCATTTT
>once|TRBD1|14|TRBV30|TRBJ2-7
CARSGDRGAYEQYF
TGTGCCCGGAGTGGGGACAGGGGGGCGTACGAGCAGTACTTC
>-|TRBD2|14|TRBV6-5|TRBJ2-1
CASSRTGTSNEQFF
TGTGCCAGCAGTCGAACCGGGACTAGCAATGAGCAGTTCTTC
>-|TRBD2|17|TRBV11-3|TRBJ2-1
CASSLVESGRADNEQFF
TGTGCCAGCAGCTTAGTTGAAAGCGGGAGGGCCGACAATGAGCAGTTCTTC
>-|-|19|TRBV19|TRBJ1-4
CASTRTAIYGGGTNEKLFF
TGTGCCAGTACCAGGACCGCTATCTATGGAGGTGGAACTAATGAAAAACTGTTTTTT
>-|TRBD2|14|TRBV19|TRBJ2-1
CASSMEASGRLQFF
TGTGCCAGTAGTATGGAGGCTAGCGGGAGACTGCAGTTCTTC
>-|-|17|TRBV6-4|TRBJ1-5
CASSDSIGAVKNQPQHF
TGTGCCAGCAGTGACTCAATTGGGGCGGTTAAAAATCAGCCCCAGCATTTT
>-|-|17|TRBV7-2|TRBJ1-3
CASRPPSGGARGNTIYF
TGTGCCAGCAGGCCCCCGTCGGGGGGAGCGAGGGGAAACACCATATATTTT
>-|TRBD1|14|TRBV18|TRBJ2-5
CASSPWTGQETQYF
TGTGCCAGCTCACCGTGGACAGGACAAGAGACCCAGTACTTC
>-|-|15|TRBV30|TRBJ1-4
CAWSARRLRGEKLFF
TGTGCCTGGAGTGCCAGACGGCTGAGGGGGGAAAAACTGTTTTTT
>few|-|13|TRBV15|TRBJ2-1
CATSISAYNEQFF
TGTGCCACCAGCATTAGCGCGTACAATGAGCAGTTCTTC
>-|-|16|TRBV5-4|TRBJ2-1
CASSFPTGRSYNEQFF
TGTGCCAGCAGCTTCCCCACGGGAAGGTCGTACAATGAGCAGTTCTTC
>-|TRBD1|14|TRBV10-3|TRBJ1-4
CAIRGTATNEKLFF
TGTGCCATCAGGGGGACAGCAACTAATGAAAAACTGTTTTTT
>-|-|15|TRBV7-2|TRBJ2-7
CASSLEVQGAYEQYF
TGTGCCAGCAGCTTAGAGGTGCAGGGCGCCTACGAGCAGTACTTC
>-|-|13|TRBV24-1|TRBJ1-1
CATRGGRAGEAFF
TGTGCCACCCGCGGAGGGCGGGCGGGTGAAGCTTTCTTT
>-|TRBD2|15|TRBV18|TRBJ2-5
CASSPQGTTQETQYF
TGTGCCAGCTCACCACAAGGGACTACCCAAGAGACCCAGTACTTC
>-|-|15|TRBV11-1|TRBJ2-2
CASSLFAGNTGELFF
TGTGCCAGCAGCTTATTTGCGGGAAACACCGGGGAGCTGTTTTTT
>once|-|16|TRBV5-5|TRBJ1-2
CASSLFAGKPPYGYTF
TGTGCCAGCAGCTTGTTCGCAGGAAAGCCTCCATATGGCTACACCTTC
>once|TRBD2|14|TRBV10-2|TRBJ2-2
CASTVLAGGGELFF
TGCGCCAGCACGGTACTAGCGGGGGGCGGGGAGCTGTTTTTT
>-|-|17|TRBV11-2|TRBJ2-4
CASRLGPGQTAKNIQYF
TGTGCCAGCCGATTGGGACCCGGACAGACAGCCAAAAACATTCAGTACTTC
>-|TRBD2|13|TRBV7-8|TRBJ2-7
CATTGLAGYEQYF
TGTGCCACCACGGGCCTAGCGGGCTACGAGCAGTACTTC
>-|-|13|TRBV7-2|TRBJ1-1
CASSLGVGREAFF
TGTGCCAGCAGCTTAGGAGTGGGCAGGGAAGCTTTCTTT
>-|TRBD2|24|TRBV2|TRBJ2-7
CASSEYRLSSIDQAGLATPYEQYF
TGTGCCAGCAGTGAATACAGATTGTCCTCAATCGATCAAGCGGGACTAGCCACCCCCTACGAGCAGTACTTC
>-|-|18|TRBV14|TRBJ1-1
CASSPLGLHAPLNTEAFF
TGTGCCAGCAGCCCACTAGGGTTGCACGCCCCTTTGAACACTGAAGCTTTCTTT
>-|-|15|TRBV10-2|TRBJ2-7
CASIGQAGYSYEQYF
TGCGCCAGCATCGGTCAAGCGGGCTACTCCTACGAGCAGTACTTC
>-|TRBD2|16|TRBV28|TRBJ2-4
CASSLWGRTSGNIQYF
TGTGCCAGCAGTTTATGGGGTCGGACTAGCGGAAACATTCAGTACTTC
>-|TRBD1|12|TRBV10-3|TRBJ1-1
CAIRQDRAVAFF
TGTGCCATCAGGCAGGACAGGGCCGTAGCTTTCTTT
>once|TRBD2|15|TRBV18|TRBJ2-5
CASSPRTSGQETQYF
TGTGCCAGCTCCCCCCGGACTAGCGGCCAAGAGACCCAGTACTTC
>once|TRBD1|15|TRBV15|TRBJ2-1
CATSRVTGQGDEQFF
TGTGCCACCAGCAGAGTTACCGGACAGGGGGATGAGCAGTTCTTC
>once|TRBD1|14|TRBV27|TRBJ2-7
CASSPTGVAYEQYF
TGTGCCAGCAGTCCGACAGGGGTTGCCTACGAGCAGTACTTC
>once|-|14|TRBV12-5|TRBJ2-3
CASGLGGLTDTQYF
TGTGCTAGTGGTTTGGGAGGGCTCACAGATACGCAGTATTTT
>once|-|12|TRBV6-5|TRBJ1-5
CASRTDNQPQHF
TGTGCCAGCCGAACAGATAATCAGCCCCAGCATTTT
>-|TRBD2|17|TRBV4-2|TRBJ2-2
CASSQALLAANTGELFF
TGTGCCAGCAGCCAAGCTTTACTAGCGGCGAACACCGGGGAGCTGTTTTTT
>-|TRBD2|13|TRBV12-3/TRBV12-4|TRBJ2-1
CASRGSAGGEQFF
TGTGCCAGCAGGGGGTCAGCGGGAGGTGAGCAGTTCTTC
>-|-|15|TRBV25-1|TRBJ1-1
CASSDAGKGSTEAFF
TGTGCCAGCAGCGATGCAGGGAAAGGTAGCACTGAAGCTTTCTTT
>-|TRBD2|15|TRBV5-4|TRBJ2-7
CASSLPAGEAYEQYF
TGTGCCAGCTCCCTCCCTGCGGGGGAGGCATACGAGCAGTACTTC
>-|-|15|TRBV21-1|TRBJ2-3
CASSRTSGLMDTQYF
TGTGCCAGCAGTAGGACTAGCGGGCTTATGGATACGCAGTATTTT
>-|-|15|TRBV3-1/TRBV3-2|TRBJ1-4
CASSQSPATNEKLFF
TGTGCCAGCAGCCAATCACCGGCAACTAATGAAAAACTGTTTTTT
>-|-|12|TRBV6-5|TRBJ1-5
CASSTGGQPQHF
TGTGCCAGCAGCACGGGTGGGCAGCCCCAGCATTTT
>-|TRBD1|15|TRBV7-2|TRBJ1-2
CASSLWGDSPEGYTF
TGTGCCAGCAGCTTATGGGGGGACAGTCCCGAGGGCTACACCTTC
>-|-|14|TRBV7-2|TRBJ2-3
CASSLQLPPDTQYF
TGTGCCAGCAGCTTACAACTTCCCCCAGATACGCAGTATTTT
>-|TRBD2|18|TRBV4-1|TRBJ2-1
CASTNPGLGLGSYNEQFF
TGCGCCAGCACTAACCCGGGACTAGGTCTGGGGTCCTACAATGAGCAGTTCTTC
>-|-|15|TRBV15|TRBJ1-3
CATSRDTGAGNTIYF
TGTGCCACCAGCAGAGATACGGGAGCTGGAAACACCATATATTTT
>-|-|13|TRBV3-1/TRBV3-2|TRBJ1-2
CASSPRGQYGYTF
TGTGCCAGCAGCCCCCGAGGACAATATGGCTACACCTTC
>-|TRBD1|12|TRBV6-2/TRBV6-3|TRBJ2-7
CASSYLDRDPVF
TGTGCCAGCAGTTACTTGGACAGGGACCCGGTGTTC
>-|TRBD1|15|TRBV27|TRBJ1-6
CASSSLAGGPSPLHF
TGTGCCAGCAGTTCCCTCGCAGGGGGTCCTTCACCCCTCCACTTT
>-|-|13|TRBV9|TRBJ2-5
CASSVATDETQYF
TGTGCCAGCAGCGTAGCTACCGATGAGACCCAGTACTTC